Sequencing of this T cell receptor beta chain was carried out in a study of T-cell reconstitution after alpha-beta-depleted transplantation in children. This sample's TCRbeta library carried unique molecular identifier barcodes. One entry per CDR3 protein results from TCRdb running MiXCR on the PCR reads. Among under 750,000 distinct CDR3 sequences listed, 23% were seen once. CDR1 and CDR2 from the germline V gene are MNHEY and SVGAGI. V lost 0 bases and J lost 8, with 11 bases in between. The CDR3 runs to 14 residues. This sequence originates from a boy younger than two who had a stem cell transplant for acute myeloid leukemia, so the T cells may come from the graft donor. This sequence joins TRBV6-5 and TRBJ1-5; tentatively, D is TRBD1 (5 bases). This specimen consisted of PBMCs, mostly from graft donor cells, obtained 360 days after TCRalphabeta/CD19-depleted stem cell transplant. As DNA, the CDR3 is TGTGCCAGCAGTTACTCAAGAGGGGTAGAGCCCCAGCATTTT. The encoded protein is CASSYSRGVEPQHF.